The source of this TCR beta chain is a study of blood T cell repertoires in COVID-19. Original methodology: Reference gene primers were amplified, and this amplification served to estimate nucleated cell counts. Sequencing was performed with immunoSEQ multiplex PCR; in TCRdb, only in-frame clones are kept and a portion is missing. The V and J calls and the clone size are those of that table, but D and trimming were determined from the DNA. The data show some 300,000 clones, with 85% to 90% seen just once and less than 3% held by the top ten. Recruitment covered fewer than 25 US areas and drew participants whose ages spanned about 18 to 89 years. The receptor was isolated from a woman aged 45-65 years who had been exposed to COVID-19. The source material was PBMCs or T cells enriched from blood (not recorded which).

CDR3 sequence: CASSLLNGGGNTEAFF. DNA for the CDR3: TGTGCCAGCAGTTTATTAAATGGCGGGGGGAACACTGAAGCTTTCTTT. The genes are TRBV28 and TRBJ1-1; perhaps TRBD1 as D (5 bases). In germline, CDR1 is MDHEN, CDR2 SYDVKM. The V and J ends lost 1 base and 1 base respectively, with 13 bases between them. The CDR3 runs to 16 residues.